Listed below are T cell receptor beta chains from one sample, sequenced in a study of blood T cell repertoires in COVID-19. Produced via immunoSEQ multiplex PCR; TCRdb's table is partial and in-frame only. The data hold roughly 150,000 clones, with over 75% observed a single time. Sequencing was done on a sample of peripheral blood. Every receptor here comes from a young man with COVID-19, enrolled during active disease. Each CDR3 is given with its conserved first and last residue. The D gene is left open where the match is weak. Rows give clone size only sometimes, using once, few, many, or a class for an expanded clone.

V gene: TRBV28; D gene: TRBD1; clone size: NA; J gene: TRBJ1-2; CDR3 DNA: TGTGCCAGCTATACCGGGACAGGCGCCCAATATGGCTACACCTTC; CDR3 protein: CASYTGTGAQYGYTF
V gene: TRBV30; D gene: TRBD2; clone size: NA; J gene: TRBJ2-1; CDR3 DNA: TGTGCCTGGAGTGTATTTCGGGGGGACCTAGCGGACCATTACAATGAGCAGTTCTTC; CDR3 protein: CAWSVFRGDLADHYNEQFF
V gene: TRBV7-8; D gene: NA; clone size: NA; J gene: TRBJ1-5; CDR3 DNA: TGTGCCAGCAGCACTAGGACGGGAGGGGCAGGGAAAAATCAGCCCCAGCATTTT; CDR3 protein: CASSTRTGGAGKNQPQHF
V gene: TRBV5-1; D gene: TRBD2; clone size: NA; J gene: TRBJ2-7; CDR3 DNA: TGCGCCAGCAGCACGGGGACTAGCGGCTACGAGCAGTACTTC; CDR3 protein: CASSTGTSGYEQYF
V gene: TRBV28; D gene: NA; clone size: NA; J gene: TRBJ1-2; CDR3 DNA: TGTGCCAGCAGTTTTGGCAGGGGAGAGGAAGGCTACACCTTC; CDR3 protein: CASSFGRGEEGYTF
V gene: TRBV2; D gene: NA; clone size: NA; J gene: TRBJ2-5; CDR3 DNA: TGTGCCAGCAGCCCCGGGACACTGGGGACCCAGTACTTC; CDR3 protein: CASSPGTLGTQYF
V gene: TRBV27; D gene: TRBD2; clone size: NA; J gene: TRBJ2-1; CDR3 DNA: TGTGCCAGCAGTTTTGGGACTAGCGGCCACAATGAGCAGTTCTTC; CDR3 protein: CASSFGTSGHNEQFF
V gene: TRBV4-2; D gene: NA; clone size: NA; J gene: TRBJ2-2; CDR3 DNA: TGTGCCAGCAGCTTCCGGACTGGAGGCACCGGGGAGCTGTTTTTT; CDR3 protein: CASSFRTGGTGELFF
V gene: TRBV7-9; D gene: TRBD1; clone size: once; J gene: TRBJ1-2; CDR3 DNA: TGTGCCAGCAGCTTAGGGGACAGGTTGTCGGAAGGCTACACCTTC; CDR3 protein: CASSLGDRLSEGYTF
V gene: TRBV27; D gene: TRBD1; clone size: NA; J gene: TRBJ2-7; CDR3 DNA: TGTGCCAGCAGTTTAACGGGACAGGGGGCAGGGAGCTCCTACGAGCAGTACTTC; CDR3 protein: CASSLTGQGAGSSYEQYF
V gene: TRBV30; D gene: TRBD1; clone size: NA; J gene: TRBJ2-2; CDR3 DNA: TGTGCCTGGAGAGGACAGGCCAACGGGGAGCTGTTTTTT; CDR3 protein: CAWRGQANGELFF
V gene: TRBV2; D gene: TRBD1; clone size: NA; J gene: TRBJ1-1; CDR3 DNA: TGTGCCAGCGTACCGGGACAGGGCAAGACTGAAGCTTTCTTT; CDR3 protein: CASVPGQGKTEAFF
V gene: TRBV9; D gene: NA; clone size: NA; J gene: TRBJ2-5; CDR3 DNA: TGTGCCAGCAGCGAAGGGGGCGGGAGGCAAGAGACCCAGTACTTC; CDR3 protein: CASSEGGGRQETQYF
V gene: TRBV2; D gene: NA; clone size: NA; J gene: TRBJ2-2; CDR3 DNA: TGTGCCAGCAGCCGTTTCCATCCCGACACTAACACCGGGGAGCTGTTTTTT; CDR3 protein: CASSRFHPDTNTGELFF
V gene: TRBV19; D gene: TRBD1; clone size: NA; J gene: TRBJ2-7; CDR3 DNA: TGTGCCAGTAGTATCAGGACAGGGGGCTACGAGCAGTACTTC; CDR3 protein: CASSIRTGGYEQYF
V gene: TRBV24-1; D gene: TRBD1; clone size: NA; J gene: TRBJ2-3; CDR3 DNA: TGTGCCACCAGTGATTTCGGCGGGACAGGGAAGAGGGATACGCAGTATTTT; CDR3 protein: CATSDFGGTGKRDTQYF
V gene: TRBV19; D gene: NA; clone size: NA; J gene: TRBJ2-5; CDR3 DNA: TGTGCCAGTAGTATAGATGGGCCCGGGATGACCCAGTACTTC; CDR3 protein: CASSIDGPGMTQYF
V gene: TRBV5-4; D gene: TRBD2; clone size: NA; J gene: TRBJ2-7; CDR3 DNA: TGTGCCAGCAGCCCCAGGACGGATGGACTAGCGGGAGTTTACGAGCAGTACTTC; CDR3 protein: CASSPRTDGLAGVYEQYF
V gene: TRBV9; D gene: NA; clone size: NA; J gene: TRBJ2-2; CDR3 DNA: TGTGCCAGCAGCGTCCTAGGGGAATCCGGGGAGCTGTTTTTT; CDR3 protein: CASSVLGESGELFF
V gene: TRBV30; D gene: TRBD2; clone size: NA; J gene: TRBJ2-1; CDR3 DNA: TGTGCCTGGATAGGGCGGGAGGCCCTCTATGAGCAGTTCTTC; CDR3 protein: CAWIGREALYEQFF
V gene: TRBV6-6; D gene: TRBD1; clone size: once; J gene: TRBJ1-5; CDR3 DNA: TGTGCCAGCAGTTACGGGGACAGGAGCAATCAGCCCCAGCATTTT; CDR3 protein: CASSYGDRSNQPQHF
V gene: TRBV5-1; D gene: TRBD2; clone size: once; J gene: TRBJ2-1; CDR3 DNA: TGCGCCAGCAGCCCACATCCGACTAGCGGAGCAGCGTTGGACAATGAGCAGTTCTTC; CDR3 protein: CASSPHPTSGAALDNEQFF
V gene: TRBV5-4; D gene: TRBD2; clone size: NA; J gene: TRBJ2-5; CDR3 DNA: TGTGCCAGCAGCCCCCGGAGCGGGGGCCATGATGAGACCCAGTACTTC; CDR3 protein: CASSPRSGGHDETQYF
V gene: TRBV7-9; D gene: NA; clone size: NA; J gene: TRBJ2-7; CDR3 DNA: TGTGCCAGCAGAGCCCGCGGGTGGGAGCAGTACTTC; CDR3 protein: CASRARGWEQYF